These 14 T cell receptor beta chains share one sample of origin, sequenced in a study. Some clones are missing from TCRdb's copy, which holds only in-frame ones; the method was immunoSEQ multiplex PCR. The profile shows some 48,000 clones, just over 90% of them singletons. The sequenced sample consisted of PBMCs. The source of these receptors is a man aged 35-49 years with rheumatoid arthritis.

CDR3 DNA sequence: TGCGCCAGCAGCTTGTGGCGGGAGGCCTTCAATGAGCAGTTCTTC. Its translation: CASSLWREAFNEQFF. The chain uses TRBV5-1 and TRBJ2-1, with 8 positions matching TRBD2. CDR3 length: 15 amino acids. Germline V lookup: CDR1 SGHRS, CDR2 YFSETQ. The ends lost 1 base at V and 6 bases at J; junction bases unmatched: 6.

The rearrangement links TRBV5-1 to TRBJ1-1; D is ambiguous. V lost 4 bases, J lost 1 base, and 5 bases lay in between. The CDR3 totals 12 residues. Per the germline V gene, CDR1 is SGHRS and CDR2 is YFSETQ. CDR3 amino acids: CASSIENTEAFF. The CDR3 nucleotides read TGCGCCAGCAGCATAGAGAACACTGAAGCTTTCTTT.

This rearrangement joins TRBV19 to TRBJ2-1; 9 nucleotides line up with TRBD2. With V trimmed by 5 bases and J by 7 bases, 12 bases remained unmatched. The CDR3 is made up of 16 amino acids. The germline V gene encodes CDR1 LNHDA and CDR2 SQIVND (reference sequence). Here the CDR3 reads CASSSRLADYENEQFF. DNA for the CDR3: TGTGCCAGTAGTTCGCGACTAGCGGACTACGAGAATGAGCAGTTCTTC.

The chain recombines TRBV19 with TRBJ2-5; 10 positions agree with TRBD1. In germline, CDR1 is LNHDA, CDR2 SQIVND (reference sequence). The V gene end was trimmed by 1 base and the J gene end by 4 bases; junction bases not matched to a gene: 6. There are 16 residues in the CDR3. CDR3 in DNA: TGTGCCAGTAGTATAGCGGGACAGGGGAAGGGAGAGACCCAGTACTTC. Translation gives CASSIAGQGKGETQYF.

The J gene is TRBJ1-4, the V gene TRBV28; D not certain. The CDR3 length is 15 residues. V lost 1 base and J lost 4, with 10 bases in between. The germline V gene has CDR1 MDHEN and CDR2 SYDVKM. The CDR3 loop reads CASSLYDGDNEKLFF. The CDR3 region has the DNA TGTGCCAGCAGTTTATACGACGGAGATAATGAAAAACTGTTTTTT.

The chain employs TRBV18 and TRBJ1-1; 7 nucleotides align to TRBD1. V shed 4 bases, J shed 1 base, and the junction held 0 bases outside the gene matches. The CDR3 covers 13 residues. CDR1 is KGHSH, CDR2 LQKENI, per germline. CDR3 loop: CASSRTGNTEAFF. The DNA of the CDR3 is TGTGCCAGCTCACGGACAGGGAACACTGAAGCTTTCTTT.

V gene TRBV7-6 combines with J gene TRBJ2-7, with 13 bases fitting TRBD2. With V trimmed by 6 bases and J by 4 bases, 9 bases remained unmatched. Germline assignment: CDR1 SGHVS and CDR2 FNYEAQ. The CDR3 contains 16 residues. CDR3 protein: CASSYDGLAGEYEQYF. The DNA of the CDR3 is TGTGCCAGCAGTTATGACGGACTAGCGGGAGAGTACGAGCAGTACTTC.

The rearrangement links TRBV2 to TRBJ1-1, with no clear D. V was cut by 2 bases and J by 0 bases, with 10 bases left in between. This CDR3 contains 15 residues. Germline V lookup: CDR1 SNHLY, CDR2 FYNNEI. CDR3 DNA: TGTGCCAGCAGTGAACAGCAGCTCATGAACACTGAAGCTTTCTTT. Translation gives CASSEQQLMNTEAFF.

This chain connects TRBV19 to TRBJ2-7; D may be TRBD2 (5 bases). The CDR3 loop spans 12 amino acids. The ends were cut back, 9 bases at V and 2 bases at J, with 11 bases in the middle. Germline V gene lookup returns CDR1 LNHDA and CDR2 SQIVND (reference sequence). The CDR3 reads CASTTIPYEQYF. CDR3 coding DNA: TGTGCCAGCACGACTATCCCCTACGAGCAGTACTTC. Together with reference TRBV19 and TRBJ2-7, the CDR3 gives the full variable domain: DGGITQSPKYLFRKEGQNVTLSCEQNLNHDAMYWYRQDPGQGLRLIYYSQIVNDFQKGDIAEGYSVSREKKESFPLTVTSAQKNPTAFYLCASTTIPYEQYFGPGTRLTVT.

The J gene is TRBJ2-4, the V gene TRBV21-1. TRBV21-1 is listed as a pseudogene. This CDR3 contains 17 residues. Here the CDR3 DNA reads TGTGCCAGCAGCAAAAAGGAGGGGGGCCTAGCCAAAAACATTCAGTACTTC. It is translated as CASSKKEGGLAKNIQYF.

This sequence joins TRBV6-5 and TRBJ2-7, with 12 bases matching TRBD2. Germline loops: CDR1 MNHEY, CDR2 SVGAGI. The CDR3 consists of 14 residues. V shed 7 bases and J 5 bases; nucleotides not matched to a gene: 6. The CDR3 DNA reads TGTGCCAGCACCAAACTAGCGGGGGGTCACGAGCAGTACTTC. Its translation is CASTKLAGGHEQYF.

This rearrangement joins TRBV5-4 to TRBJ2-7; 13 bases align to TRBD2. In germline, CDR1 is SGHNT, CDR2 YYREEE (reference sequence). Unmatched junction bases numbered 10, after V lost 0 bases and J lost 7 bases. The CDR3 length is 17 residues. The CDR3 reads CASSLAGTSGRASEQYF. The CDR3 DNA reads TGTGCCAGCAGCTTGGCGGGCACTAGCGGGAGGGCCTCAGAGCAGTACTTC. Using reference TRBV5-4 and TRBJ2-7 for the parts outside the CDR3, the full variable domain is ETGVTQSPTHLIKTRGQQVTLRCSSQSGHNTVSWYQQALGQGPQFIFQYYREEENGRGNFPPRFSGLQFPNYSSELNVNALELDDSALYLCASSLAGTSGRASEQYFGPGTRLTVT.

The J gene is TRBJ2-7, the V gene TRBV25-1, with TRBD2 identical over 9 bases. The CDR3 length is 15 residues. CDR1 MGHDK and CDR2 SYGVNS come from the germline V gene. Trimming cost V 2 bases and J 4 bases; bases outside gene matches: 6. CDR3 in DNA: TGTGCCAGCAGTGAAGGCGGGAGGGCCGCGTACGAGCAGTACTTC. This translates into CASSEGGRAAYEQYF.

V and J are TRBV27 and TRBJ2-2; D unresolved. Germline loops: CDR1 MNHEY, CDR2 SMNVEV (reference sequence). CDR3 size: 13 residues. Trimming pared 3 bases from V and 2 bases from J, leaving 4 bases between. The CDR3 loop reads CASSLVNTGELFF. The CDR3 DNA reads TGTGCCAGCAGTTTGGTAAACACCGGGGAGCTGTTTTTT.